This TCR beta chain was recorded in a study of cytomegalovirus exposure and HLA in healthy donors. General study findings and limits: A later analysis revealed that TCR association rates differed between HLA loci, peaking at DRB1 and bottoming out at HLA-C. 164 TCR beta chains were listed as cytomegalovirus-associated.

As to this clone: The antigen remains undetermined.

Amplification used 60 Vbeta primers and 13 Jbeta primers. Profiled with immunoSEQ multiplex PCR; TCRdb holds only in-frame clones, not every one. The table records some 140,000 clones, approximately 85% of them present only once. The receptor was derived from a woman under 40 in good health and CMV-seropositive. The source material was PBMCs.

The CDR3 nucleotides are TGTGCCAGTAGTCCCGGGTGGTCGGCAACTAATGAAAAACTGTTTTTT. Amino acid sequence: CASSPGWSATNEKLFF. This chain joins TRBV19 and TRBJ1-4; D unclear. The CDR3 extends over 16 amino acids. The ends were cut back, 5 bases at V and 0 bases at J, with 13 bases in the middle. Germline V gene lookup returns CDR1 LNHDA and CDR2 SQIVND (reference sequence).